These 27 T cell receptor beta chains share one sample of origin, sequenced in a study of CD8 T cells in Susac syndrome. Random hexamers primed reverse transcription of roughly 0.5 to 1 ug RNA. One entry per CDR3 protein results from TCRdb running MiXCR on the immunoSEQ multiplex PCR reads. The sample has some 260,000 distinct CDR3 sequences; around 83% are singletons. The sequencing sample was made of CD8+ T cells from PBMCs. The source of these receptors is a human donor with multiple sclerosis.

The V and J genes are TRBV16 and TRBJ1-2; D uncertain. Germline CDR1 is KGHSY and CDR2 is FQNENV. The ends were cut back, 2 bases at V and 5 bases at J, with 9 bases in the middle. The CDR3 runs 13 residues. The CDR3 sequence: CASSQRPGYGYTF. The DNA of the CDR3 is TGTGCCAGCAGCCAAAGACCCGGGTATGGCTACACCTTC.

This clonotype was seen just once. The chain combines TRBV18 with TRBJ2-7; 7 nucleotides line up with TRBD1. The CDR3 length is 16 residues. The germline V gene has CDR1 KGHSH and CDR2 LQKENI. The V segment lost 0 bases and the J segment 2 bases; nucleotides outside the gene matches: 7. In DNA form, the CDR3 reads TGTGCCAGCTCACCACCCACCAGGGGGACCCCCTACGAGCAGTACTTC. Translation gives CASSPPTRGTPYEQYF.

As concerns this clonotype: A junction boundary mismatches the germline segment, possibly from a read error. The chain recombines TRBV6-6 with TRBJ2-7, with 14 bases lining up with TRBD2. The germline V gene encodes CDR1 MNHNY and CDR2 SVGAGI (reference sequence). The CDR3 extends over 15 amino acids. CDR3 residues: CASRGLAGESYGQYF. In nucleotides, the CDR3 is TGTGCCAGCAGGGGACTAGCGGGAGAGTCCTACGGGCAGTACTTC.

The V and J genes are TRBV7-3 and TRBJ2-5; 11 positions match TRBD2. Germline assignment: CDR1 SGHTA and CDR2 FQGTGA. With 5 bases clipped from V and 1 base from J, the junction kept 6 bases outside the gene matches. The CDR3 covers 16 residues. The CDR3 DNA reads TGTGCCAGCAGCCCCGGGACTAGCGGCTTCCAAGAGACCCAGTACTTC. It specifies CASSPGTSGFQETQYF.

This chain links TRBV27 with TRBJ1-5; D may be TRBD1 (5 bases). CDR1 and CDR2 from the germline V gene are MNHEY and SMNVEV (reference sequence). This CDR3 comprises 15 residues. The V and J ends lost 3 bases and 7 bases respectively, with 16 bases between them. CDR3 bases: TGTGCCAGCAGTTTTAACGGCCTTGGGGGGCAGCCCCAGCATTTT. Its protein is CASSFNGLGGQPQHF.

This chain links TRBV20-1 with TRBJ1-2; 7 nucleotides align to TRBD1. The V gene's germline CDR1 is DFQATT and CDR2 SNEGSKA (reference sequence). The CDR3 loop spans 13 amino acids. The CDR3 protein is CSARQGANYGYTF. In nucleotides, the CDR3 is TGCAGCGCTCGACAGGGAGCTAACTATGGCTACACCTTC.

The gene calls are TRBV27 and TRBJ2-1, with 14 bases identical to TRBD2. V gave up 5 bases and J gave up 9 bases; unmatched junction bases: 12. The CDR3 is made up of 17 amino acids. Germline CDR1 MNHEY, CDR2 SMNVEV (reference sequence). This CDR3 is CASSLIPGLAGEVEQFF. DNA for the CDR3: TGTGCCAGCAGTCTCATCCCGGGACTAGCGGGAGAGGTTGAGCAGTTCTTC.

The chain combines TRBV12-5 with TRBJ1-2; the D is unclear. V lost 2 bases and J 12 bases, leaving 19 bases between the germline ends. Germline-derived CDR1 and CDR2 are LGHNT and FRNRAP. The CDR3 is made up of 14 amino acids. This CDR3 reads CASGLSREVAADTF. Written as DNA, the CDR3 is TGTGCTAGTGGTTTGTCACGCGAGGTGGCCGCTGACACCTTC.

The chain combines TRBV9 with TRBJ2-1, with TRBD2 as a possible D gene (6 bases). CDR3 size: 15 residues. Germline loops: CDR1 SGDLS, CDR2 YYNGEE. The V gene lost 3 bases and the J gene lost 7 bases, with 17 bases spanning the gap. The chain's CDR3 is CASSAGGGIGNEQFF. The CDR3 coding sequence is TGTGCCAGCAGCGCGGGTGGGGGGATCGGGAATGAGCAGTTCTTC.

This chain connects TRBV5-1 to TRBJ1-2; no definite D call. This CDR3 comprises 16 residues. V lost 0 bases, J lost 4 bases, and 16 bases lay in between. Germline CDR1 SGHRS, CDR2 YFSETQ. The CDR3 DNA reads as TGCGCCAGCAGCTTGGCCTGGTGGGGAGAGCCCTATGGCTACACCTTC. Protein sequence: CASSLAWWGEPYGYTF.

V gene TRBV27 combines with J gene TRBJ1-5, with TRBD1 identical over 8 bases. The junction had 6 bases not matched to a gene; V was cut back by 6 bases and J by 5 bases. This CDR3 has 14 residues. Per germline, CDR1 MNHEY and CDR2 SMNVEV (reference sequence). Here the CDR3 reads CASSKDRDHQPQHF. The CDR3 coding sequence is TGTGCCAGCAGCAAGGACAGGGACCATCAGCCCCAGCATTTT.

This clonotype was observed once. The V and J genes are TRBV14 and TRBJ2-4, with D possibly being TRBD1 (5 bases). The CDR3 loop spans 16 amino acids. V lost 0 bases to trimming and J lost 8 bases, with 17 bases between them. Germline V gene lookup returns CDR1 SGHDN and CDR2 FVKESK. In DNA form, the CDR3 reads TGTGCCAGCAGCCAAGATCCCCCAGGGTCTGGGGACATTCAGTACTTC. Translated, it gives CASSQDPPGSGDIQYF.

V usage is TRBV11-1 and J usage is TRBJ2-7, with D maybe TRBD1 (5 bases). Trimming removed 1 base from V and 1 base from J, with 8 bases in between. Germline CDR1 and CDR2: SGHAT and FQDESV (reference sequence). The CDR3 consists of 14 residues. The CDR3 reads CASSLETASYEQYF. CDR3 nucleotides: TGTGCCAGCAGCTTAGAGACAGCGTCCTACGAGCAGTACTTC.

This clonotype occurred once. The V gene is TRBV7-9, the J gene TRBJ2-3; D gene ambiguous. CDR3 length equals 16 residues. V was shortened by 3 bases and J by 1 base, with 14 bases between the two germline ends. Germline V gene sequence: CDR1 SEHNR, CDR2 FQNEAQ (reference sequence). CDR3 protein: CASSFRSGRGTDTQYF. In DNA form, the CDR3 reads TGTGCCAGCAGCTTTCGGTCGGGTAGGGGCACAGATACGCAGTATTTT. Combining the CDR3 with reference TRBV7-9 and TRBJ2-3 gives the whole variable domain DTGVSQNPRHKITKRGQNVTFRCDPISEHNRLYWYRQTLGQGPEFLTYFQNEAQLEKSRLLSDRFSAERPKGSFSTLEIQRTEQGDSAMYLCASSFRSGRGTDTQYFGPGTRLTVL.

This chain links TRBV29-1 with TRBJ2-5; the D gene is possibly TRBD2 (5 bases). The V gene lost 0 bases and the J gene lost 5 bases, with 19 bases spanning the gap. The CDR3 is 16 residues long. From germline, CDR1 is SQVTM and CDR2 ANQGSEA. CDR3 sequence: CSVEDRGGAATETQYF. As DNA, the CDR3 is TGCAGCGTTGAAGATCGGGGTGGCGCGGCCACCGAGACCCAGTACTTC.

The rearrangement joins TRBV28 to TRBJ2-7; 7 bases are shared with TRBD2. The J segment lost 0 bases and the V segment lost 3 bases, leaving 5 bases of the junction unmatched. The CDR3 spans 15 residues. The germline V gene has CDR1 MDHEN and CDR2 SYDVKM. CDR3 sequence reads: CASSLRTRDSYEQYF. CDR3 bases: TGTGCCAGCAGTTTGCGGACTAGGGACTCCTACGAGCAGTACTTC.

The rearrangement joins TRBV28 to TRBJ2-7, with 9 bases fitting TRBD1. Germline CDR1 is MDHEN and CDR2 is SYDVKM. There are 14 residues in the CDR3. V lost 5 bases and J lost 4; bases outside the gene matches: 6. CDR3 region: CASSQTGGSYEQYF. As DNA, the CDR3 is TGTGCCAGCAGTCAGACAGGGGGGTCTTACGAGCAGTACTTC.

The CDR3 loop reads CASSYSRVGWETQYF. In nucleotides, the CDR3 is TGTGCCAGCAGTTACTCTCGTGTGGGCTGGGAGACCCAGTACTTC. The V call is TRBV6-5, the J call TRBJ2-5, with D uncertain. Germline CDR1 is MNHEY and CDR2 is SVGAGI. Trimming cost V 0 bases and J 5 bases, with 13 bases left between them. The CDR3 runs to 15 residues.

J is TRBJ1-5 and V is TRBV27, with TRBD1 as a possible D gene (5 bases). The CDR3 has 14 amino acids. Germline V gene lookup returns CDR1 MNHEY and CDR2 SMNVEV (reference sequence). Between the trimmed V and J ends, which lost 4 bases and 7 bases, there was a span of 14 bases. The CDR3, as DNA: TGTGCCAGCAGTTATCTAGGGGTCGGGCAGCCCCAGCATTTT. Its protein is CASSYLGVGQPQHF.

The chain couples TRBV28 to TRBJ2-3, with TRBD2 as a possible D gene (6 bases). Germline lookup yields CDR1 MDHEN and CDR2 SYDVKM. Trimming removed 5 bases from V and 2 bases from J, with 23 bases in between. CDR3 length: 18 residues. The CDR3 loop reads CASSPDLLSGEDTDTQYF. The DNA of the CDR3 is TGTGCCAGCAGTCCCGACCTACTTAGCGGAGAAGACACAGATACGCAGTATTTT. The full variable domain, rest sourced from reference TRBV28 and TRBJ2-3, is DVKVTQSSRYLVKRTGEKVFLECVQDMDHENMFWYRQDPGLGLRLIYFSYDVKMKEKGDIPEGYSVSREKKERFSLILESASTNQTSMYLCASSPDLLSGEDTDTQYFGPGTRLTVL.

As DNA, the CDR3 is TGTGCCAGTGGTCCAGGGGGCCTTTTCTATGGCTACACCTTC. This codes for CASGPGGLFYGYTF. The chain couples TRBV25-1 to TRBJ1-2; 8 bases are a match to TRBD1. CDR3 length equals 14 residues. The germline V gene encodes CDR1 MGHDK and CDR2 SYGVNS. With V trimmed by 9 bases and J by 4 bases, 10 bases remained unmatched.

The chain joins TRBV6-6 to TRBJ1-1; D is possibly TRBD1 (5 bases). Trimming took 5 bases from V and 0 from J, leaving 10 bases between them. Germline V gene lookup returns CDR1 MNHNY and CDR2 SVGAGI (reference sequence). CDR3 size: 14 residues. CDR3 DNA sequence: TGTGCCAGCAGTGGGCGAGGGGTGAACACTGAAGCTTTCTTT. It is translated as CASSGRGVNTEAFF.

DNA for the CDR3: TGTGCCAGTAGTAGAGGGGGGTCTGAAGCTTTCTTT. Translation gives CASSRGGSEAFF. The chain has TRBV19 and TRBJ1-1; D might be TRBD1 (6 bases). V lost 4 bases and J 6 bases, leaving 9 bases between the germline ends. The CDR3 spans 12 residues. Looked up from germline, CDR1 is LNHDA and CDR2 is SQIVND (reference sequence).

The rearrangement links TRBV6-5 to TRBJ2-5; TRBD2 might be the D (5 bases). Looked up from germline, CDR1 is MNHEY and CDR2 is SVGAGI. Trimming took off 5 bases at V and 5 bases at J, with 15 bases between the two ends. The CDR3 is 14 residues long. The CDR3: CASSPPGGFETQYF. The CDR3 region has the DNA TGTGCCAGCAGTCCCCCAGGCGGGTTCGAGACCCAGTACTTC.

The gene calls are TRBV27 and TRBJ1-4, with TRBD1 matching 7 bases. This CDR3 is 16 amino acids long. J lost 4 bases, V lost 7 bases, and 12 bases had no gene match. The germline gives CDR1 MNHEY, CDR2 SMNVEV (reference sequence). CDR3 loop: CASTWASGQINEKLFF. CDR3 bases: TGTGCCAGCACTTGGGCGTCGGGACAGATTAATGAAAAACTGTTTTTT.

V is TRBV20-1 and J is TRBJ2-1; 7 bases match TRBD2. After removal of 2 bases from V and 0 bases from J, the junction contained 7 bases not matched to a gene. The germline V gene encodes CDR1 DFQATT and CDR2 SNEGSKA (reference sequence). The CDR3 extends over 16 amino acids. CDR3 DNA sequence: TGCAGTGCTAGACCGCCAGCGGGATTCTCCTACAATGAGCAGTTCTTC. This translates into CSARPPAGFSYNEQFF.

This clonotype appeared a few times. This chain links TRBV12-3 or TRBV12-4 with TRBJ2-7; no reliable D call. The CDR3 loop spans 14 amino acids. Trimming left V 3 bases short and J 2 bases short, with 11 bases between. Here the CDR3 reads CASSLGGEAYEQYF. The CDR3 coding sequence is TGTGCCAGCAGTTTGGGTGGCGAAGCCTACGAGCAGTACTTC.